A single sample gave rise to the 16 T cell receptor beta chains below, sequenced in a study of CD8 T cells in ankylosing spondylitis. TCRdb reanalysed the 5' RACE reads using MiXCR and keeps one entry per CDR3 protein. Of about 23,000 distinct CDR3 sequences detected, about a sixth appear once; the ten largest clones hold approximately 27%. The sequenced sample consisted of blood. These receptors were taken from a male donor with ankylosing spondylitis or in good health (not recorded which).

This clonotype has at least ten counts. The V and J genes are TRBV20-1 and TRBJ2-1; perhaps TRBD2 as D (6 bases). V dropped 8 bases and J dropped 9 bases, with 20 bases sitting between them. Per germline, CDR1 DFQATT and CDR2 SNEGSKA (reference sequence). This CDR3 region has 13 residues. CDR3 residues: CSPVDYRVGEQFF. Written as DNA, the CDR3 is TGCAGTCCCGTGGACTACCGAGTGGGTGAGCAGTTCTTC.

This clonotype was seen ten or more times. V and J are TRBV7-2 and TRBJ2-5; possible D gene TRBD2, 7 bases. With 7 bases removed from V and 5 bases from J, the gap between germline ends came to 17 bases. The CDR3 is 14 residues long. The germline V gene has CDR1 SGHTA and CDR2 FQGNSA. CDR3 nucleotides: TGTGCCAGCACCAAAAGGCGGGGGCCGGAGACCCAGTACTTC. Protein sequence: CASTKRRGPETQYF.

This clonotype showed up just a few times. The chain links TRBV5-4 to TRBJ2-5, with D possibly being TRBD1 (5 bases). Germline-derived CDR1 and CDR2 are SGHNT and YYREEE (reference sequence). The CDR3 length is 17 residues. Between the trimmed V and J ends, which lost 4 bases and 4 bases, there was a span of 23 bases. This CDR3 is CASSPPPSGSDLETQYF. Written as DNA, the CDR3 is TGTGCCAGCAGCCCACCACCCTCAGGGTCAGATTTAGAGACCCAGTACTTC. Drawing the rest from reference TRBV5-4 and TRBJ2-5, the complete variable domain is ETGVTQSPTHLIKTRGQQVTLRCSSQSGHNTVSWYQQALGQGPQFIFQYYREEENGRGNFPPRFSGLQFPNYSSELNVNALELDDSALYLCASSPPPSGSDLETQYFGPGTRLLVL.

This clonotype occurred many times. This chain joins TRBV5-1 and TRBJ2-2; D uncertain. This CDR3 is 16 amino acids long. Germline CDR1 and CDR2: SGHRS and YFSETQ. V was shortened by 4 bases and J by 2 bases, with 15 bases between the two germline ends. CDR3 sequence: CASSPSLSGNTGELFF. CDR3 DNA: TGCGCCAGCAGCCCCTCTCTCTCCGGAAACACCGGGGAGCTGTTTTTT.

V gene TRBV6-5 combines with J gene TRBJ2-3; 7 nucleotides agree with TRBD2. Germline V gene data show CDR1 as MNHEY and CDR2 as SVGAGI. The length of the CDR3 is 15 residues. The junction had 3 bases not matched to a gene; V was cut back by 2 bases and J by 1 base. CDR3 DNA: TGTGCCAGCAGTTACCGGCTAGCGGGCACAGATACGCAGTATTTT. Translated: CASSYRLAGTDTQYF.

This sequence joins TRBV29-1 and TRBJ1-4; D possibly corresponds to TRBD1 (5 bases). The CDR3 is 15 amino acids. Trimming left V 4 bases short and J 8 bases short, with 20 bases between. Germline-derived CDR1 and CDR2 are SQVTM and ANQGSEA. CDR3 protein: CSVVGTPGSGEKLFF. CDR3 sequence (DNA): TGCAGCGTTGTGGGGACTCCAGGTTCTGGGGAAAAACTGTTTTTT.

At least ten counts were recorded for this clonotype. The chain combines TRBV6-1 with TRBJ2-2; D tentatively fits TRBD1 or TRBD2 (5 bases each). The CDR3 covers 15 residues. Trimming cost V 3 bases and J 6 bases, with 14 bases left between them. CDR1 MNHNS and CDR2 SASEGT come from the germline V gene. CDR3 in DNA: TGTGCCAGCAGTGAGAGGGGCGCGAGTCCCGGGGAGCTGTTTTTT. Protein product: CASSERGASPGELFF.

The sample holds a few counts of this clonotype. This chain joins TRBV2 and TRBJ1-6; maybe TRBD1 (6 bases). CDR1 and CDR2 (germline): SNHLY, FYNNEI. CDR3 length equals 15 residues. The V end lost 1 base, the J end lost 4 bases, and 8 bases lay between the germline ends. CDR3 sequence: CASSEDRAYNSPLHF. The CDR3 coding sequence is TGTGCCAGCAGTGAAGACAGGGCATATAATTCACCCCTCCACTTT.

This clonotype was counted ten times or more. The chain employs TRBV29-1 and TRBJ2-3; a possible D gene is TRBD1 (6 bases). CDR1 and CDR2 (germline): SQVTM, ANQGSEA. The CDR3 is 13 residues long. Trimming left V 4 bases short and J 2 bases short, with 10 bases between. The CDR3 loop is CSVAWGHTDTQYF. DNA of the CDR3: TGCAGCGTTGCCTGGGGGCACACAGATACGCAGTATTTT.

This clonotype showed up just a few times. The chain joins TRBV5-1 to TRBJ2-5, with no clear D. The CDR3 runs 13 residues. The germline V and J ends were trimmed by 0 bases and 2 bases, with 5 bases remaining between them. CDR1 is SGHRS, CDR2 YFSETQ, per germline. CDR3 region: CASSLVQQETQYF. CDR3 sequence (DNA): TGCGCCAGCAGCTTGGTACAGCAAGAGACCCAGTACTTC.

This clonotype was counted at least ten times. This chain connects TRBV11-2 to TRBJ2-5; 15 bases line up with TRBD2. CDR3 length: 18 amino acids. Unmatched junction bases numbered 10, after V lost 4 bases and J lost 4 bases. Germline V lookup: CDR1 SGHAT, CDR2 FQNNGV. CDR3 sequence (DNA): TGTGCCAGCAGCTCGAGAATACCGGGACTAGCGGGAGGAGAGACCCAGTACTTC. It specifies CASSSRIPGLAGGETQYF.

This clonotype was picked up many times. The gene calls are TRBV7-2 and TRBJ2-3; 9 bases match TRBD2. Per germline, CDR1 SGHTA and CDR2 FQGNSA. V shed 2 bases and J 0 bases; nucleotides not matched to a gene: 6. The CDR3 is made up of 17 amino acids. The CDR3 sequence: CASSLSLRGGSTDTQYF. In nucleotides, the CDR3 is TGTGCCAGCAGCTTATCATTGCGGGGGGGTAGCACAGATACGCAGTATTTT.

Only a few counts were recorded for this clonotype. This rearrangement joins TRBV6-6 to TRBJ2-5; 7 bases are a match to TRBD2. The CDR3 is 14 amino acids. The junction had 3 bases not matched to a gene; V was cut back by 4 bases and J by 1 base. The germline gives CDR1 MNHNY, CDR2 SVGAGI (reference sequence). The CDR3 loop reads CASSWGTTQETQYF. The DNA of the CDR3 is TGTGCCAGCAGTTGGGGGACTACCCAAGAGACCCAGTACTTC.

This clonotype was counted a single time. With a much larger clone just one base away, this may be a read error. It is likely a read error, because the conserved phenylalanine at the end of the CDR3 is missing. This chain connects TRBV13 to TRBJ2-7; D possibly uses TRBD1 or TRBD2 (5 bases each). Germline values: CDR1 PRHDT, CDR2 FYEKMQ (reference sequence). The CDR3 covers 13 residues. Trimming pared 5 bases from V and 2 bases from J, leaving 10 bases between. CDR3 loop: CASSPEGTYEQYS. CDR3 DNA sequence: TGTGCCAGCAGCCCAGAGGGGACCTACGAGCAGTACTCC.

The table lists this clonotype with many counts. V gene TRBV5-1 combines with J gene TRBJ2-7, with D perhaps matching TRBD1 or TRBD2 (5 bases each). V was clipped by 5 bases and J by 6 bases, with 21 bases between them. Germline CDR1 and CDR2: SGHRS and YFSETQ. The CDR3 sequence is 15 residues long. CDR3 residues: CASRAGAPTVSEQYF. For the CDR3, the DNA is TGCGCCAGCAGGGCCGGGGCGCCAACGGTCTCCGAGCAGTACTTC.

CDR3 in amino acids: CASSYVGVGEQFF. The CDR3 DNA reads as TGTGCCAGCAGTTATGTAGGTGTTGGTGAGCAGTTCTTC. V gene TRBV6-2 or TRBV6-3 combines with J gene TRBJ2-1, with no clear D. Germline loops: CDR1 MNHEY, CDR2 SVGEGT. V lost 3 bases and J lost 9, with 12 bases in between. The CDR3 has 13 residues.